The 21 T cell receptor beta chains listed next were all sequenced from one sample in a study of CD8+ T cells in alopecia areata. Sequencing templates came from extracted RNA that was reverse transcribed into cDNA. Clones were read by immunoSEQ multiplex PCR, and TCRdb kept only the in-frame ones, dropping some. The sample includes around 140,000 clones, about 90% seen only once; the top ten take roughly 16%. Sequencing used CD8+ T cells sorted from blood, obtained at week 0. The receptors come from a human donor with alopecia areata.

V gene TRBV15 combines with J gene TRBJ1-1, with no clear D. V lost 9 bases, J lost 5 bases, and 22 bases lay in between. The CDR3 consists of 15 residues. Germline lookup yields CDR1 LNHNV and CDR2 YYDKDF (reference sequence). The CDR3 loop reads CATGMEAFGRTEAFF. The CDR3 bases are TGTGCCACTGGGATGGAGGCTTTCGGAAGGACTGAAGCTTTCTTT.

The chain joins TRBV16 to TRBJ1-2; 7 nucleotides match TRBD1. This CDR3 is built from 16 residues. CDR1 is KGHSY and CDR2 is FQNENV in the germline V gene. After removal of 5 bases from V and 4 bases from J, the junction contained 13 bases not matched to a gene. CDR3 protein: CASSGTGTVNIYGYTF. The DNA of the CDR3 is TGTGCCAGCAGCGGAACCGGGACAGTAAATATCTATGGCTACACCTTC.

The chain couples TRBV9 to TRBJ1-1, with D possibly being TRBD1 (6 bases). This CDR3 is built from 12 residues. CDR1 is SGDLS and CDR2 is YYNGEE in the germline V gene. V shed 2 bases and J shed 4 bases, with 6 bases lying between them. The CDR3 bases are TGTGCCAGCAGCGTGGGGGCCACTGAAGCTTTCTTT. This translates into CASSVGATEAFF.

For this clone: Different DNA sequences within this sample yield the same CDR3. V gene TRBV5-1 combines with J gene TRBJ2-7, with TRBD1 identical over 7 bases. This CDR3 is 14 amino acids long. V shed 4 bases, J shed 1 base, and the junction held 5 bases outside the gene matches. Germline loops: CDR1 SGHRS, CDR2 YFSETQ. CDR3 sequence: CASSLGTASYEQYF. For the CDR3, the DNA is TGCGCCAGCAGCCTCGGGACAGCTTCCTACGAGCAGTACTTC.

This clone has a handful of counts. This chain uses TRBV29-1 with TRBJ2-3; 12 bases are shared with TRBD2. Germline loops: CDR1 SQVTM, CDR2 ANQGSEA. The CDR3 is 20 residues long. J gave up 2 bases and V 3 bases, and 18 bases lay outside the gene matches. The chain's CDR3 is CSVDNVEGLGLAGSTDTQYF. The DNA for the CDR3 is TGCAGCGTTGACAACGTTGAGGGACTTGGACTAGCGGGGTCCACAGATACGCAGTATTTT.

This clone has only one observation. The V and J genes are TRBV30 and TRBJ2-3; tentative D call: TRBD2 (6 bases). The germline V gene has CDR1 GTSNPN and CDR2 SVGIG (reference sequence). The CDR3 runs 16 residues. The V and J ends lost 1 base and 3 bases respectively, with 17 bases between them. The CDR3 reads CAWSGDFGEVTDTQYF. DNA of the CDR3: TGTGCCTGGAGTGGGGACTTCGGGGAGGTTACAGATACGCAGTATTTT. Full variable domain (rest looked up from reference TRBV30 and TRBJ2-3): SQTIHQWPATLVQPVGSPLSLECTVEGTSNPNLYWYRQAAGRGLQLLFYSVGIGQISSEVPQNLSASRPQDRQFILSSKKLLLSDSGFYLCAWSGDFGEVTDTQYFGPGTRLTVL.

The J gene is TRBJ2-3, the V gene TRBV29-1, with 9 bases lining up with TRBD1. CDR1 is SQVTM and CDR2 is ANQGSEA in the germline V gene. J was trimmed by 4 bases and V by 3 bases; bases with no gene match: 5. This CDR3 region has 14 residues. This CDR3 is CSVDRDRVPDTQYF. The CDR3 DNA sequence: TGCAGCGTTGATCGGGACAGGGTACCAGATACGCAGTATTTT.

This sequence joins TRBV27 and TRBJ2-4; D could derive from TRBD1 or TRBD2 (6 bases each). The V gene lost 6 bases and the J gene lost 6 bases, with 15 bases spanning the gap. Germline CDR1 is MNHEY and CDR2 is SMNVEV (reference sequence). The CDR3 spans 14 residues. CDR3: CASSLGGYGNIQYF. DNA of the CDR3: TGTGCCAGCAGCCTAGGGGGGTACGGAAACATTCAGTACTTC.

This clone has a single count. The chain couples TRBV7-9 to TRBJ2-2, with 9 bases aligning to TRBD2. J was trimmed by 0 bases and V by 7 bases; bases with no gene match: 12. Germline CDR1 and CDR2: SEHNR and FQNEAQ (reference sequence). The CDR3 runs 18 residues. CDR3: CASIPKASGDANTGELFF. CDR3 nucleotide sequence: TGTGCCAGCATCCCGAAGGCTAGCGGGGATGCGAACACCGGGGAGCTGTTTTTT.

The table lists this clone with a few counts. The V call is TRBV29-1, the J call TRBJ2-1, with D tentatively TRBD1 or TRBD2 (5 bases each). This CDR3 has 14 residues. CDR1 is SQVTM and CDR2 is ANQGSEA in the germline V gene. V lost 5 bases and J 10 bases, leaving 21 bases between the germline ends. As DNA, the CDR3 is TGCAGCGTTAAGCGGCCCCGGGGCCTGCAGGAGCAGTTCTTC. This translates into CSVKRPRGLQEQFF.

This chain connects TRBV7-9 to TRBJ2-1; D unresolved. V gave up 1 base and J gave up 6 bases, with 7 bases separating them. CDR1 SEHNR and CDR2 FQNEAQ come from the germline V gene (reference sequence). The CDR3 runs to 13 residues. The CDR3 here is CASSLGSPNEQFF. DNA of the CDR3: TGTGCCAGCAGCTTAGGATCCCCCAATGAGCAGTTCTTC.

About this clone: Other DNA sequences in the same sample also yield this CDR3. This sequence joins TRBV7-2 and TRBJ2-7; maybe TRBD1 (6 bases). The CDR3 consists of 15 residues. V was trimmed by 3 bases and J by 4 bases, leaving 16 bases between them. Germline V gives CDR1 SGHTA, CDR2 FQGNSA. The CDR3 DNA sequence: TGTGCCAGCAGCTTGGGGGTTTACAGGGAGTACGAGCAGTACTTC. As protein: CASSLGVYREYEQYF.

The chain carries TRBV7-9 and TRBJ2-1; 9 positions match TRBD2. V was clipped by 4 bases and J by 6 bases; unmatched bases: 4. Germline V gene sequence: CDR1 SEHNR, CDR2 FQNEAQ (reference sequence). The CDR3 extends over 14 amino acids. The CDR3 loop is CASSSTTSGNEQFF. CDR3 DNA sequence: TGTGCCAGCAGCTCAACGACTAGCGGCAATGAGCAGTTCTTC.

With respect to this clone: Other DNA sequences in this specimen translate into the identical CDR3. The J gene is TRBJ1-5, the V gene TRBV19; no firm D call. Germline V gene lookup returns CDR1 LNHDA and CDR2 SQIVND (reference sequence). CDR3 size: 12 residues. The germline V and J ends were trimmed by 6 bases and 5 bases, with 8 bases remaining between them. DNA of the CDR3: TGTGCCAGTAGCTGGGGAGATCAGCCCCAGCATTTT. It encodes CASSWGDQPQHF.

Here the CDR3 reads CASSITGGASYEQYF. In DNA, the CDR3 is TGTGCCAGCAGCATAACAGGGGGGGCATCCTACGAGCAGTACTTC. The V and J genes are TRBV9 and TRBJ2-7, with a tentative D call TRBD1 (8 bases). Germline loops: CDR1 SGDLS, CDR2 YYNGEE. This CDR3 has 15 residues. The V and J ends lost 4 bases and 1 base respectively, with 15 bases between them.

This clone was found once. The chain carries TRBV5-4 and TRBJ2-7; D is unresolved. Trimming took 4 bases from V and 3 from J, leaving 8 bases between them. Germline values: CDR1 SGHNT, CDR2 YYREEE (reference sequence). The CDR3 spans 12 residues. The DNA for the CDR3 is TGTGCCAGCAGCCCGGACGGCTACGAGCAGTACTTC. This gives the protein CASSPDGYEQYF. The variable domain in full, completed from reference TRBV5-4 and TRBJ2-7, reads ETGVTQSPTHLIKTRGQQVTLRCSSQSGHNTVSWYQQALGQGPQFIFQYYREEENGRGNFPPRFSGLQFPNYSSELNVNALELDDSALYLCASSPDGYEQYFGPGTRLTVT.

The chain is built from TRBV11-2 and TRBJ2-3; possible D gene TRBD2, 5 bases. Trimming removed 3 bases at V and 2 bases at J, with 15 bases between. This CDR3 contains 16 residues. The germline CDR1 and CDR2 sequences are SGHAT and FQNNGV. CDR3 DNA: TGTGCCAGCAGCTTTAGAGGGCGTTTAATCACAGATACGCAGTATTTT. Protein: CASSFRGRLITDTQYF.

The chain recombines TRBV4-1 with TRBJ2-1; 10 bases are a match to TRBD2. Germline loops: CDR1 MGHRA, CDR2 YSYEKL. The CDR3 extends over 15 amino acids. J was trimmed by 4 bases and V by 3 bases; bases with no gene match: 3. The CDR3 reads CASSHVSGGYNEQFF. In nucleotides, the CDR3 is TGCGCCAGCAGCCATGTTAGCGGGGGGTACAATGAGCAGTTCTTC.

The chain couples TRBV5-1 to TRBJ2-7; 8 positions match TRBD1. Germline V lookup: CDR1 SGHRS, CDR2 YFSETQ. J gave up 5 bases and V 4 bases, and 11 bases lay outside the gene matches. The length of the CDR3 is 15 residues. The CDR3 DNA reads TGCGCCAGCAGCCCCGGACAGGGCGGTTTGGACGAGCAGTACTTC. Translation gives CASSPGQGGLDEQYF. The full variable domain, completed using reference TRBV5-1 and TRBJ2-7, is KAGVTQTPRYLIKTRGQQVTLSCSPISGHRSVSWYQQTPGQGLQFLFEYFSETQRNKGNFPGRFSGRQFSNSRSEMNVSTLELGDSALYLCASSPGQGGLDEQYFGPGTRLTVT.

The chain couples TRBV29-1 to TRBJ2-7; 7 nucleotides align to TRBD1. The CDR3 spans 14 residues. Trimming at V came to 6 bases and at J to 0 bases, leaving 8 bases not matched to a gene. CDR1 and CDR2 from the germline V gene are SQVTM and ANQGSEA. The DNA for the CDR3 is TGCAGCGTCTCACAGGGGTATGCCTCCTACGAGCAGTACTTC. It is translated as CSVSQGYASYEQYF.

The V gene is TRBV27, the J gene TRBJ2-3; 10 nucleotides align to TRBD2. The germline V gene has CDR1 MNHEY and CDR2 SMNVEV (reference sequence). The ends lost 9 bases at V and 1 base at J; junction bases unmatched: 7. The length of the CDR3 is 15 residues. The CDR3 loop is CASLRTSGGTDTQYF. The CDR3 DNA is TGTGCCAGTTTACGCACTAGCGGGGGCACAGATACGCAGTATTTT.